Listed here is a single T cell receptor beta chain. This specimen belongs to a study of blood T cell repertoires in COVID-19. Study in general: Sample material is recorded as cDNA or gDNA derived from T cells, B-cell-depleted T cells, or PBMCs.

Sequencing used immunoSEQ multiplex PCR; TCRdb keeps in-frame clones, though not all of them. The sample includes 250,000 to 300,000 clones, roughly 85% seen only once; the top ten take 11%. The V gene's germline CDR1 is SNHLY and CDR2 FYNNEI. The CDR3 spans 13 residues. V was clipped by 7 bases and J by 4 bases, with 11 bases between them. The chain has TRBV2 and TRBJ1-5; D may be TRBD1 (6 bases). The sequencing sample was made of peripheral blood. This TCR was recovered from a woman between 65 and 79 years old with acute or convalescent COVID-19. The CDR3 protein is CASNRDTNQPQHF. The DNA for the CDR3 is TGTGCCAGCAACAGGGACACAAATCAGCCCCAGCATTTT.